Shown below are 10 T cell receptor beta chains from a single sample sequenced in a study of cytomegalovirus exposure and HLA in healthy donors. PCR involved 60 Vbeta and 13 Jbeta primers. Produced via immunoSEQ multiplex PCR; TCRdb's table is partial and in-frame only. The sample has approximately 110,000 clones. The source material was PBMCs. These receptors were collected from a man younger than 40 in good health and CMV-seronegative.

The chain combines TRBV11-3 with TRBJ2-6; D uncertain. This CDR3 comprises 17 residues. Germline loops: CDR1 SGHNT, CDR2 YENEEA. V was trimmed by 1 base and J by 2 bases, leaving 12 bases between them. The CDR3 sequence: CASSLGVKGAGANVLTF. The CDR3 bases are TGTGCCAGCAGCTTAGGGGTTAAAGGAGCTGGGGCCAACGTCCTGACTTTC.

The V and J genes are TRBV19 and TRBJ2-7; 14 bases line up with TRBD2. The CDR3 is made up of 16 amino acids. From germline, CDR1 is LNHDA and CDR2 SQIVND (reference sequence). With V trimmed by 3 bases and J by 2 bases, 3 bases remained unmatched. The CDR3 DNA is TGTGCCAGTAGTATGCGGACTAGCGGGGGGACCTACGAGCAGTACTTC. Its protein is CASSMRTSGGTYEQYF.

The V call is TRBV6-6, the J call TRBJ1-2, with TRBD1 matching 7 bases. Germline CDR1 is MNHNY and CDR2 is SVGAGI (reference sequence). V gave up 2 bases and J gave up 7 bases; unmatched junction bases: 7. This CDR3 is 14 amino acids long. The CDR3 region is CASSYRGPPSGYTF. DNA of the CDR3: TGTGCCAGCAGTTACAGGGGGCCCCCAAGTGGCTACACCTTC.

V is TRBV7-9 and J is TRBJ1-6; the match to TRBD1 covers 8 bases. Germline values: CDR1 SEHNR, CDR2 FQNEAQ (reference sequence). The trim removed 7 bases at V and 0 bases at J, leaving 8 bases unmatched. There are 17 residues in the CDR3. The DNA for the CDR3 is TGTGCCAGCACCTCCGGACAGGGAATCTCCTATAATTCACCCCTCCACTTT. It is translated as CASTSGQGISYNSPLHF.

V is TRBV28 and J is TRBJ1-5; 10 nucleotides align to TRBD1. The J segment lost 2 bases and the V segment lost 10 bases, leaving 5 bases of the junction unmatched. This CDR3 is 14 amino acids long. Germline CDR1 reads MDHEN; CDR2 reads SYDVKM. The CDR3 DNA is TGTGCCACCCGGACAGGGGGAGGCAATCAGCCCCAGCATTTT. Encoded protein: CATRTGGGNQPQHF.

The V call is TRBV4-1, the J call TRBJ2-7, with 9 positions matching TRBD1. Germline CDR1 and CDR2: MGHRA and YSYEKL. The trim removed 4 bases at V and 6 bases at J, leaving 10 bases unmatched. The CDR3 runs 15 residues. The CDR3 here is CASSPGWTGVSEQYF. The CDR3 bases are TGCGCCAGCAGCCCTGGCTGGACAGGGGTGAGCGAGCAGTACTTC.

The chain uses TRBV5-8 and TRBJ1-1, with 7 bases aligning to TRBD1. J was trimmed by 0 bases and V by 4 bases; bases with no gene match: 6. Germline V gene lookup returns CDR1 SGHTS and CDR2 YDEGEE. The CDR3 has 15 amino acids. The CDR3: CASSRYRGLNTEAFF. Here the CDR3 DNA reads TGTGCCAGCAGCCGATACAGGGGACTGAACACTGAAGCTTTCTTT.

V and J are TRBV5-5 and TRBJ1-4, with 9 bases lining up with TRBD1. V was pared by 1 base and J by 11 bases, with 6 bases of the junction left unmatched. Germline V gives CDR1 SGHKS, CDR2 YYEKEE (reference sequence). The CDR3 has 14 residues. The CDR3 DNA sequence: TGTGCCAGCAGCTTGAGGGACAGGGCCCCGAAACTGTTTTTT. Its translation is CASSLRDRAPKLFF. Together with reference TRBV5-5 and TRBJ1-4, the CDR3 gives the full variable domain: DAGVTQSPTHLIKTRGQQVTLRCSPISGHKSVSWYQQVLGQGPQFIFQYYEKEERGRGNFPDRFSARQFPNYSSELNVNALLLGDSALYLCASSLRDRAPKLFFGSGTQLSVL.

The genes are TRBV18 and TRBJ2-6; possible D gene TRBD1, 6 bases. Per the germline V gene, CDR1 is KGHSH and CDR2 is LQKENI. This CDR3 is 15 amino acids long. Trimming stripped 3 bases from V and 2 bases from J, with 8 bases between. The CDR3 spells CASSPDRTGANVLTF. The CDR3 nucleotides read TGTGCCAGCTCACCGGACAGAACTGGGGCCAACGTCCTGACTTTC.

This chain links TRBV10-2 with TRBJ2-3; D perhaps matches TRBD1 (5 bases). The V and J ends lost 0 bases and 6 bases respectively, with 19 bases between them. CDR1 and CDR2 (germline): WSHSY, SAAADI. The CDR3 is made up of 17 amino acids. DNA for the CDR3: TGCGCCAGCAGTGAGTCTTATGGTGGGGTAGGGGCCGATACGCAGTATTTT. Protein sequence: CASSESYGGVGADTQYF.